The next 24 T cell receptor beta chains were all read from a single sample in a study of Ad26.COV2.S vaccination and SARS-CoV-2 variants. Some clones are missing from TCRdb's copy, which holds only in-frame ones; the method was immunoSEQ multiplex PCR. The sample consists of hundreds of thousands of clones, roughly 90% of them appearing once. The treatment was: approximately 18 received Ad26.COV2.S at low or high dose, single or two shots; roughly five received placebo; per-sample allocation not given. Day 63 after the first vaccine or placebo injection was the time point for sampling. This material consisted of peripheral blood, taken in a trial of Ad26.COV2.S vaccine versus placebo. The source of these receptors is a person aged 18 to 65 who received the Ad26.COV2.S COVID-19 vaccine or a placebo.

The J gene is TRBJ2-3, the V gene TRBV5-1; TRBD2 matches 12 bases. CDR3 length equals 17 residues. V gave up 7 bases and J gave up 2 bases; unmatched junction bases: 11. Looked up from germline, CDR1 is SGHRS and CDR2 is YFSETQ. The CDR3 here is CASSPHGLAGLTDTQYF. For the CDR3, the DNA is TGCGCCAGCTCTCCCCACGGACTAGCGGGACTCACAGATACGCAGTATTTT.

This clone is a singleton in its sample. The chain carries TRBV19 and TRBJ1-2; 10 bases agree with TRBD1. V was clipped by 7 bases and J by 4 bases; unmatched bases: 9. Looked up from germline, CDR1 is LNHDA and CDR2 is SQIVND (reference sequence). This CDR3 region has 15 residues. CDR3 nucleotide sequence: TGTGCCAGTACCTCGACAGGGGGCGATTTCTATGGCTACACCTTC. Encoded protein: CASTSTGGDFYGYTF.

This chain links TRBV5-1 with TRBJ1-2; 7 bases map to TRBD1. This CDR3 is 14 amino acids long. Germline CDR1 reads SGHRS; CDR2 reads YFSETQ. Trimming cost V 3 bases and J 4 bases; bases outside gene matches: 6. As DNA, the CDR3 is TGCGCCAGCAGCTCCAGACAGGGTGCCTATGGCTACACCTTC. Its protein product is CASSSRQGAYGYTF.

The chain couples TRBV6-2 or TRBV6-3 to TRBJ2-6; D perhaps matches TRBD1 (5 bases). Trimming shortened V by 4 bases and J by 1 base, and 8 bases separated the two germline ends. Per germline, CDR1 MNHEY and CDR2 SVGEGT. CDR3 length equals 15 residues. CDR3 in DNA: TGTGCCAGCAGTTCTCCAGGGTCTGGGGCCAACGTCCTGACTTTC. Its translation: CASSSPGSGANVLTF.

This sequence joins TRBV1 and TRBJ2-1; the listed D gene, TRBD2, was not tested against the DNA. TRBV1 is given as a pseudogene. The CDR3 spans 20 residues. For the CDR3, the DNA is TGCACCAGCAGCCAAGGGGACAGGGGGAAGGGACTAGCGGGACGCAATGAGCAGTTCTTC. Amino acid sequence: CTSSQGDRGKGLAGRNEQFF.

This clone was detected once. The rearrangement joins TRBV7-9 to TRBJ2-1, with D perhaps TRBD1 or TRBD2 (5 bases each). The CDR3 sequence is 15 residues long. From germline, CDR1 is SEHNR and CDR2 FQNEAQ (reference sequence). V shed 3 bases and J shed 6 bases, with 15 bases lying between them. This chain's CDR3 is CASSFLPQGVNEQFF. CDR3 bases: TGTGCCAGCAGCTTTCTCCCGCAGGGAGTCAATGAGCAGTTCTTC.

The CDR3 is CASSGLLEYQPQHF. The CDR3 bases are TGTGCCAGCAGTGGGCTCTTGGAGTATCAGCCCCAGCATTTT. The rearrangement links TRBV2 to TRBJ1-5, with D unclear. From germline, CDR1 is SNHLY and CDR2 FYNNEI. Trimming took 4 bases from V and 5 from J, leaving 12 bases between them. This CDR3 is built from 14 residues.

The chain is built from TRBV7-2 and TRBJ2-1; no firm D call. Trimming left V 3 bases short and J 5 bases short, with 5 bases between. The CDR3 is 12 amino acids. The germline CDR1 and CDR2 sequences are SGHTA and FQGNSA. CDR3 residues: CASSFTDNEQFF. As DNA, the CDR3 is TGTGCCAGCAGCTTTACGGACAATGAGCAGTTCTTC.

The chain uses TRBV2 and TRBJ2-1, with 10 bases matching TRBD2. CDR1 and CDR2 from the germline V gene are SNHLY and FYNNEI. The CDR3 length is 16 residues. J lost 3 bases, V lost 5 bases, and 7 bases had no gene match. The CDR3 region has the DNA TGTGCCAGCAGTCCTCCTAGCGGGAGCCACTACAATGAGCAGTTCTTC. Residues: CASSPPSGSHYNEQFF.

The V gene is TRBV24-1, the J gene TRBJ2-2; no clear D gene. V was cut by 2 bases and J by 7 bases, with 7 bases left in between. The germline CDR1 and CDR2 sequences are KGHDR and SFDVKD. CDR3 length: 13 amino acids. For the CDR3, the DNA is TGTGCCACCAGTGATTCTCCCGGCGGGGAGCTGTTTTTT. It specifies CATSDSPGGELFF.

J is TRBJ1-6 and V is TRBV11-2, with D tentatively TRBD1 (5 bases). V was cut by 0 bases and J by 2 bases, with 14 bases left in between. CDR1 SGHAT and CDR2 FQNNGV come from the germline V gene. This CDR3 contains 18 residues. The CDR3 here is CASSLERGTLAYNSPLHF. The CDR3, as DNA: TGTGCCAGCAGCTTAGAACGGGGCACCCTCGCCTATAATTCACCCCTCCACTTT.

The chain has TRBV5-1 and TRBJ2-7, with D perhaps TRBD2 (5 bases). Germline V gene sequence: CDR1 SGHRS, CDR2 YFSETQ. CDR3 size: 14 residues. V lost 2 bases and J 6 bases, leaving 15 bases between the germline ends. The CDR3 DNA reads TGCGCCAGCAGCTTCAACACCAACGGGGTCGAGCAGTACTTC. Translated, it gives CASSFNTNGVEQYF.

This chain uses TRBV18 with TRBJ2-5; TRBD1 aligns across 7 bases. Losses at the gene ends were 6 bases for V and 2 bases for J; bases not matched to a gene: 6. Germline CDR1 KGHSH, CDR2 LQKENI. The CDR3 is 14 amino acids. As DNA, the CDR3 is TGTGCCAGCTCTTTACAGGGGTTTCAAGAGACCCAGTACTTC. Its translation: CASSLQGFQETQYF.

The genes are TRBV7-2 and TRBJ1-4; tentative D call: TRBD1 (6 bases). The CDR3 consists of 14 residues. CDR1 SGHTA and CDR2 FQGNSA come from the germline V gene. The V and J ends lost 5 bases and 3 bases respectively, with 10 bases between them. CDR3 sequence reads: CASSPGAANEKLFF. The CDR3 DNA reads as TGTGCCAGCAGCCCGGGGGCGGCTAATGAAAAACTGTTTTTT. The full variable domain, its missing parts supplied by reference TRBV7-2 and TRBJ1-4, is GAGVSQSPSNKVTEKGKDVELRCDPISGHTALYWYRQSLGQGLEFLIYFQGNSAPDKSGLPSDRFSAERTGGSVSTLTIQRTQQEDSAVYLCASSPGAANEKLFFGSGTQLSVL.

The V call is TRBV18, the J call TRBJ2-2, with 11 bases aligning to TRBD2. The CDR3 is made up of 16 amino acids. Per germline, CDR1 KGHSH and CDR2 LQKENI. With 2 bases clipped from V and 6 bases from J, the junction kept 5 bases outside the gene matches. This CDR3 is CASSPSLAGVSGELFF. The CDR3 DNA follows: TGTGCCAGCTCACCATCACTAGCGGGGGTATCCGGGGAGCTGTTTTTT. Together with reference TRBV18 and TRBJ2-2, the CDR3 gives the full variable domain: NAGVMQNPRHLVRRRGQEARLRCSPMKGHSHVYWYRQLPEEGLKFMVYLQKENIIDESGMPKERFSAEFPKEGPSILRIQQVVRGDSAAYFCASSPSLAGVSGELFFGEGSRLTVL.

This clone was recorded a few times. The junction does not match germline at one end; this may be a read error. V gene TRBV7-9 combines with J gene TRBJ2-3; 14 bases are shared with TRBD2. The CDR3 loop spans 14 amino acids. Germline V gives CDR1 SEHNR, CDR2 FQNEAQ (reference sequence). The CDR3 DNA follows: TGCGCTACGACTAGCGGGGGGGCGGCAGATACGCAGTATTTT. It specifies CATTSGGAADTQYF.

The J gene is TRBJ2-1, the V gene TRBV27; 13 bases agree with TRBD2. V trimming: 5 bases; J trimming: 10 bases; junction bases outside the gene matches: 17. The CDR3 spans 18 residues. Per the germline V gene, CDR1 is MNHEY and CDR2 is SMNVEV (reference sequence). CDR3 loop: CASSEAGLAGAPIGEQFF. Written as DNA, the CDR3 is TGTGCCAGCAGTGAAGCCGGACTAGCGGGAGCTCCGATTGGGGAGCAGTTCTTC.

With regard to this clone: The junction departs from germline at one end; a sequencing error may be responsible. This chain connects TRBV3-1 (or the pseudogene TRBV3-2) to TRBJ1-6; D gene unclear. Germline V gene sequence: CDR1 LGHDT, CDR2 YNNKEL (reference sequence). The CDR3 has 16 amino acids. CDR3 loop: CASSQVRSVYNSSLHF. In DNA, the CDR3 is TGTGCCAGCAGCCAAGTACGATCAGTGTATAATTCATCCCTCCACTTT.

This clone was picked up one time. This sequence joins TRBV5-6 and TRBJ1-5; 8 positions match TRBD1. The CDR3 totals 17 residues. With 0 bases clipped from V and 0 bases from J, the junction kept 5 bases outside the gene matches. Germline V gene sequence: CDR1 SGHDT, CDR2 YYEEEE. CDR3 sequence (DNA): TGTGCCAGCAGCTTGGGGACAGGGTGGTCTAGCAATCAGCCCCAGCATTTT. The encoded protein is CASSLGTGWSSNQPQHF.

This clone occurred many times. The chain uses TRBV29-1 and TRBJ2-1; TRBD2 agrees at 7 bases. Germline V lookup: CDR1 SQVTM, CDR2 ANQGSEA. Trimming took 6 bases from V and 7 from J; bases not matched to a gene: 6. The CDR3 contains 12 residues. CDR3 amino acids: CSVMTSFNEQFF. The DNA of the CDR3 is TGCAGCGTCATGACTAGCTTTAATGAGCAGTTCTTC.

The gene calls are TRBV18 and TRBJ2-7; D gene uncertain. Deletions cut 6 bases from V and 1 base from J, with 13 bases between. The CDR3 has 14 amino acids. The germline V gene encodes CDR1 KGHSH and CDR2 LQKENI. The CDR3, as DNA: TGTGCCAGCTCTCCTTCGACGGCATCCTACGAGCAGTACTTC. It translates to CASSPSTASYEQYF.

V is TRBV5-6 and J is TRBJ2-1, with 7 bases aligning to TRBD2. With V trimmed by 1 base and J by 3 bases, 7 bases remained unmatched. Germline CDR1 is SGHDT and CDR2 is YYEEEE. CDR3 length: 16 residues. Written as DNA, the CDR3 is TGTGCCAGCAGCTTGAACCCCAGCGGGGACTACAATGAGCAGTTCTTC. This sequence encodes CASSLNPSGDYNEQFF.

The rearrangement uses TRBV10-3 and TRBJ2-7; D not certain. Per germline, CDR1 ENHRY and CDR2 SYGVKD. V was pared by 5 bases and J by 0 bases, with 11 bases between. The CDR3 length is 14 residues. Here the CDR3 reads CAISRAGDSYEQYF. The CDR3 nucleotides read TGTGCCATCAGTAGGGCTGGAGACTCCTACGAGCAGTACTTC.

The chain joins TRBV4-3 to TRBJ2-7; D ambiguous. With 0 bases removed from V and 6 bases from J, the gap between germline ends came to 9 bases. The CDR3 has 13 amino acids. CDR1 LGHNA and CDR2 YSLEER come from the germline V gene. CDR3 in DNA: TGCGCCAGCAGCCAAGAACACTGGAGCGAGCAGTACTTC. It translates to CASSQEHWSEQYF.